Listed here is a single T cell receptor (beta chain). Which antigen it targets is not known. Base-call qualities are not available, and no considerably larger clone is one nucleotide away. The source of the sample is a study of shared clonotypes between healthy human individuals (dated by TCRdb to the early 2020s). As for the study more broadly: Two women and a few men aged 18 to 49 years were included in the cohort. Per donor, three plates each were used for CD4 naive and CD4 memory, two for CD8 naive, and one for CD8 memory. The study deeply sequenced blood TCR repertoires of about 5 healthy adults to estimate repertoire size and the extent of clonotype sharing between individuals. To increase sequencing depth and limit assay-specific biases, TCR repertoire library preparation and sequencing were carried out by different laboratories using diverse techniques. Each donor's leukapheresis produced roughly between roughly 0.85 and 9.5 billion PBMCs. General findings and caveats noted by the study authors: Compared with non-shared clonotypes, the clonotypes found in all four sorted-subset donors had higher generation probabilities. Because the study included a small number of donors, the genetic and exposure-history diversity represented was limited. Sampling was restricted to blood, and TCR repertoires in tissues likely differ from the TCR repertoires found in blood. About 5% of naive CD4, 3% to 3.5% of naive CD8, about 2.1% of memory CD4, and 0.4% of memory CD8 clonotypes were shared across several donors. Even with the large sequencing depth, rarefaction of the sorted-subset datasets indicated that sequencing was incomplete. Pairwise subsampling indicated that sequencing depth was expected to affect the degree of clonotype sharing among donors. Estimated clonotype richness was generally larger for naive than for memory subsets.

Donors were healthy HIV-negative adults with no recently reported acute infections or vaccinations. Every donor was a Caucasian adult residing in Nashville, Tennessee, USA. CD4+ T cells were enriched by magnetic negative selection; naive cells were then positively selected on CD45RA, and the negative fraction formed the memory subset. Blood was collected by leukapheresis, and PBMCs were isolated by Ficoll-Histopaque density gradient centrifugation and then cryopreserved in liquid nitrogen vapor phase. Purity and quantity of every magnetically sorted T cell population were checked by analytical flow cytometry. Genomic DNA was isolated from every sorted fraction and measured by UV absorbance on a Nanodrop 2000c. TCR CDR3 regions were amplified from genomic DNA by multiplex PCR using the deep immunoSEQ assay. Extracted genomic DNA from each cell subset was distributed evenly across all wells of several immunoSEQ 96-well plates, and each plate was treated as a replicate. For sorted subsets, each replicate PCR was loaded with approximately 200 ng genomic DNA, equivalent to about 33,000 T cell genomes. Purified libraries were quantified with a Qubit 3.0 fluorometer, sized on a Bioanalyzer 2100, and re-quantified with the KAPA Library Quantification kit. A separate single-read 150-cycle Illumina NextSeq 550 flow cell was used to sequence each immunoSEQ 96-well plate. The authors processed their data as follows. Because only junctional sequences without quality scores were contained in the immunoSEQ output, filtering matching that applied to full-length reads could not be performed. To assign V/J genes and CDR3, sequences were annotated using PyIR, a Python wrapper for IgBLAST v1.9, with IMGT germline references. Reads were filtered out if the reads had weak V/J assignments (E-value above 1e-6), no CDR3, stop codons, out-of-frame junctions, or ambiguous translated residues. V3J clonotypes were defined as sequences sharing the same inferred V gene, J gene, and CDR3 amino acid sequence. Percentage overlap between repertoires was computed as shared unique clonotypes divided by the size of the smaller repertoire. Three approaches were used to assess repertoire richness: RTK rarefaction, the Chao1 estimator, and Recon v2.1 estimates of unobserved clonotypes. OLGA was used to compute generation probabilities for all TCRbeta clonotypes that the gDNA method yielded from a handful of donors. What TCRdb holds here is the immuneACCESS table cut down to in-frame rearrangements. Part of the clones is not present; checked against another copy, under half of the missing clones reflect an unresolved V gene, and the others are unexplained. The D gene and trimming were derived from the DNA, and the V and J assignments and clone size from that table. The table for this sample lists some 500,000 clones; approximately 94% of them were counted only once. Together, the top ten hold about 0.064% of the sample.

According to the germline V gene (reference sequence), CDR1 reads GTSNPN and CDR2 reads SVGIG. The germline V end is reduced by 1 base and the J end by 4 bases; junction bases left unmatched: 4. The CDR3 spans 14 residues, from the cysteine through the phenylalanine. The entry retains the CDR3 DNA only, 42 bases that are in frame from base 1. This TCR was recovered from a woman in her 30s in good health. Sequenced input: naive CD4+ T cells sorted from blood. Reading the label with the study, this specimen's cell subset or site is: CD45RA+ positively selected. The sequence joins TRBV30 to TRBJ2-7; 10 of the junction bases match TRBD1. The CDR3 protein is CAWSAGTGAYEQYF. The nucleotide sequence is TGTGCCTGGAGTGCCGGGACAGGGGCGTACGAGCAGTACTTC. The full variable domain, completed from the reference TRBV30 and TRBJ2-7 proteins outside the CDR3, reads SQTIHQWPATLVQPVGSPLSLECTVEGTSNPNLYWYRQAAGRGLQLLFYSVGIGQISSEVPQNLSASRPQDRQFILSSKKLLLSDSGFYLCAWSAGTGAYEQYFGPGTRLTVT.